This TCR beta chain was identified during a study of T and B cells in COVID-19 patients. Study-wide context: Recovered patients mostly had mild to moderate COVID-19 managed as outpatients. Critical illness requiring mechanical ventilation or extracorporeal membrane oxygenation affected three fifths of the roughly 20 active-infection patients. In the active-infection cohort, about 90% of the roughly 20 patients had comorbidities linked to unfavorable COVID-19 outcome.

Blood genomic DNA input for TRB amplification was about 220-500 ng. BIOMED2 TRB-A/B primer pools were used in multiplex TRB PCR. TCRdb reprocessed the multiplex PCR reads via MiXCR and lists one record per CDR3 protein. The sample lists fewer than 15,000 distinct CDR3 sequences; just under 30% were seen once. This clonotype is deemed medium-sized (0.01 to 0.1%). Germline CDR1 is MNHEY and CDR2 is SVGAGI. The CDR3 is 17 residues long. Losses at the gene ends were 2 bases for V and 3 bases for J; bases not matched to a gene: 7. Sample: blood. V is TRBV6-5 and J is TRBJ2-6; 7 bases agree with TRBD1. The TCR sequence derives from a human donor who had recovered from COVID-19. This CDR3 is CASSYVATGVGANVLTF. The CDR3 nucleotides read TGTGCCAGCAGTTACGTGGCAACAGGGGTTGGGGCCAACGTCCTGACTTTC.